This paragraph reports one TCR beta chain. The antigen this receptor binds is unknown. The record has no base qualities; no much larger clone is one base away. The immunoSEQ Assay, a bias-controlled multiplex PCR, was used to amplify TCRbeta CDR3 regions from genomic DNA. Under the source paper's analysis protocol: Within the assay, amplification of reference gene primers was used to estimate how many nucleated cells each sample contained. To quantify the absolute abundance of each unique TCRbeta CDR3 rearrangement, sequence reads were collapsed and filtered. For each sample, productive Simpson clonality was calculated as the square root of Simpson's diversity index over productive rearrangements. In TCRdb, the immuneACCESS table is reduced to in-frame sequences with V and J assigned. These tables do not hold every clone; where another copy was compared, an unresolved V gene accounts for under half, and the others remain unexplained. V and J calls and clone size are copied from that table; D and trimming were computed from the DNA. For this sample there are 64,000 or so clones; less than 85% appear just once. The ten largest clones represent roughly 10% of the sample.

Whole blood was collected in K2EDTA tubes by collaborating institutions according to the institutions' own protocols. For TCRbeta analysis, collaborator samples were shipped as frozen whole blood, as isolated PBMCs, or as DNA extracted from either sample type. The sample belongs to a study of blood T cell repertoires in COVID-19 (dated by TCRdb to about 2020). Turning to the overall study: Samples from collaborators originated in the United States, Italy and Spain and spanned both the acute and convalescent phases of COVID-19. A de-identified subject ID, COVID-19 status, age in years and sex were almost always included in the sample metadata. Where available, HLA class I and class II types were taken from metadata supplied by the sample provider and were not determined by assay-based typing. Samples were obtained from the ongoing ImmuneRACE study (first 160 participants) and from about 1,300 subjects provided by 6 global collaborators. The material from the prospective study consisted of cDNA or gDNA derived from T cells, B-cell-depleted T cells, or PBMCs. Subjects who had been exposed to COVID-19, were actively infected with it, or had recovered from it provided the deeply sampled blood TCRbeta repertoires that made up the dataset. The repertoires were made available in a free public database intended to serve as a resource for research on the immune response to SARS-CoV-2. What the work shows at the level of the full study, not this receptor alone: Clinical and demographic metadata were provided uncurated, with the amount varying by source and participant.

Trimming removed 6 bases from V and 1 base from J, leaving 13 bases between the germline ends. The CDR3 spans 14 residues, from the cysteine through the phenylalanine. Only CDR3 DNA is held: 42 bases, read in frame from base 1. Via the germline V gene (reference sequence), CDR1 is SGHNT and CDR2 YYREEE. This chain is built from TRBV5-4 and TRBJ1-2; D gene: possibly TRBD1, on 6 matching bases. Sequencing input: peripheral blood. The receptor comes from a human donor in a cohort sampled during active COVID-19. The DNA reads as follows: TGTGCCAGCACGGCGGGGGGGCGTAACTATGGCTACACCTTC. This codes for CASTAGGRNYGYTF. Supplemented by the reference TRBV5-4 and TRBJ1-2 proteins around the CDR3, the complete variable domain is ETGVTQSPTHLIKTRGQQVTLRCSSQSGHNTVSWYQQALGQGPQFIFQYYREEENGRGNFPPRFSGLQFPNYSSELNVNALELDDSALYLCASTAGGRNYGYTFGSGTRLTVV.